The entry below gives a single TCR beta chain sequence along with its context. The sample holds a few counts of this clonotype. The specificity of this receptor is unknown. The record has no base qualities; no much larger clone is one base away. This record belongs to a study of blood T cells in healthy people across ages (dated by TCRdb to about 2015). Study-level background: Template switching captured roughly one uniquely barcoded TCR beta cDNA molecule per two T cells in model experiments. Four age groups were formed from the donors: young (average around 15 years), middle-aged (approximately 39), aged (62) and long-lived (about 80). The study measured age-related changes in TCR beta repertoire diversity using deep sequencing normalized with unique cDNA molecular identifiers. To avoid experimental bias, donors of different ages were distributed randomly across sequencing lanes. The study analyzed two additional independent replicas of 1 million unique cDNA reads from the same blood draw for two donors, one aged 18 to 30 and one aged 80 or older.

The library came from 5' RACE. The sequencer listed for this sample is Illumina HiSeq 2500. A second PCR of roughly 6 to 12 cycles was run with a J-beta primer mix and a sample-barcoded 5' primer. Each TCR beta cDNA molecule received a unique molecular identifier from a template-switch 5' adaptor carrying 12 random nucleotides. Each sample yielded at least 3 million CDR3-containing paired-end reads. The Mint cDNA synthesis kit, primed by a TRBC-specific oligonucleotide, was used to synthesize first-strand cDNA from all RNA. All cDNA was treated with uracil-DNA glycosylase and then went through a first 18-cycle PCR with the universal primers M1SS and BC2_uni_R. The authors' pipeline ran thus. Each sample was normalized by randomly selecting 1 million high-quality reads, each carrying a distinct molecular identifier. Reads sharing molecular identifiers were discarded rather than binned into consensus sequences. MiTCR, set to a Q25 quality threshold and the strictest error-elimination algorithm, was used for CDR3 identification, clonotype clustering and error correction. A nonparametric unseen species model with Euler transformation was used to estimate lower-bound total TCR beta diversity. TCRdb applied fastp at Q25 and MiXCR to the public reads, then kept only in-frame beta chains. Duplicate CDR3 protein sequences are folded into a single record with the most common DNA and genes. The authors' filters were not applied to this entry. The sample data list over 600,000 distinct CDR3 sequences, and 46% of these were observed just once. The ten largest account for 15% to 20% of the sample.

Beyond this particular receptor, the publication reports: Because donor CMV infection status was unknown, age-related changes in expanded clonotypes were potentially confounded. As age increased, observed TCR beta diversity per million T cells dropped in a roughly linear way, and a significant reduction was already evident by age about 40. Compared with the aged group, the long-lived group had more naive CD4+ T cells, fewer expanded clones and increased TCR diversity, a pattern suggesting age selection. Total diversity estimates from one million sequenced T cells were considered lower bounds and underestimates. There was a strong correlation between observed TCR beta diversity and the percentage of naive T cells measured by flow cytometry. Since profiling was done on bulk unsorted PBMCs, naive and antigen-experienced compartments could not be conclusively compared.

Sequences SGHTA (CDR1) and FQGNSA (CDR2) are obtained from the germline V gene. The CDR3 runs 14 amino acids, cysteine and phenylalanine included. The only DNA kept is the CDR3, 42 bases in frame from the first base. V is cut by 5 bases and J by 11 bases, and the space between the germline ends is 21 bases. The approximately 39 donors, aged about 6 to 100 years, were systemically healthy Caucasian individuals from Russia. Around 9.7 milliliters of peripheral blood were collected from each donor into EDTA-treated Vacutainer tubes. Ficoll-Paque density-gradient centrifugation was used to isolate PBMCs, with at least 7 million per sample. Trizol reagent was used to extract total RNA from PBMCs, with at least 5.5 micrograms per sample. For every donor, flow cytometry on a PBMC aliquot measured the percentage of naive CD45RAhigh/CD27high T cells.

In this chain, TRBV7-2 is recombined with TRBJ2-5, with no confidently assigned D gene. The sequencing input was blood. The source of this sequence is an elderly man in good health. The sequenced DNA is TGTGCCAGCAGCCCAGGCGGCCCCTCGATAGAGCAGTACTTC. Its protein product is CASSPGGPSIEQYF.